The clone carrying this TCR beta chain is a singleton in its sample. Its antigen is undetermined. In the same sample, other DNA sequences code for this CDR3. The data derive from a study of shared clonotypes between healthy human individuals. Whole-study findings and limits: Sampling was confined to blood; repertoires within tissues likely differ.

This table comes from immunoSEQ multiplex PCR, and its TCRdb copy is limited to in-frame clones, with some not included. The table has millions of clones, 85% to 95% seen once. Germline CDR1 and CDR2: SNHLY and FYNNEI. The V end lost 5 bases, the J end lost 5 bases, and 9 bases lay between the germline ends. CDR3 length equals 12 residues. Sequencing was done on a sample of naive CD4+ T cells sorted from blood. Subset given: CD45RA+ positively selected. The gene calls are TRBV2 and TRBJ1-1; D is unresolved. This receptor was taken from a young man in good health. Here the CDR3 DNA reads TGTGCCAGCAGTACCGGAGCGACTGAAGCTTTCTTT. It translates to CASSTGATEAFF.